This T cell receptor (beta chain) was observed in a study of human T cells and chemical hapten exposure. Trimming cost V 7 bases and J 0 bases, with 12 bases left between them. This CDR3 spans 14 amino acids. Looked up from germline, CDR1 is MNHEY and CDR2 is SVGAGI. MiXCR, applied by TCRdb to the RACE reads, yields one record per CDR3 protein. The data show tens of thousands of distinct CDR3 sequences, with roughly 10% seen just once and 1.4% held by the top ten. Time point described: patch test 3, about 24 weeks after DPC sensitization. Treatment indicated: therapeutic diphenylcyclopropenone sensitization with weekly scalp DPC. In this sample, this clonotype turned up many times.

The chain employs TRBV6-5 and TRBJ1-1; weak D call: TRBD1 (6 bases). The input for sequencing was whole blood, taken in connection with sensitization to the hapten diphenylcyclopropenone (DPC). This TCR was recovered from a woman between 45 and 60 years old with alopecia areata. Some clones in this sample may be carry-over from other donors' samples. This CDR3 reads CASTRGAMNTEAFF. The CDR3 DNA follows: TGTGCCAGCACCAGGGGCGCTATGAACACTGAAGCTTTCTTT.